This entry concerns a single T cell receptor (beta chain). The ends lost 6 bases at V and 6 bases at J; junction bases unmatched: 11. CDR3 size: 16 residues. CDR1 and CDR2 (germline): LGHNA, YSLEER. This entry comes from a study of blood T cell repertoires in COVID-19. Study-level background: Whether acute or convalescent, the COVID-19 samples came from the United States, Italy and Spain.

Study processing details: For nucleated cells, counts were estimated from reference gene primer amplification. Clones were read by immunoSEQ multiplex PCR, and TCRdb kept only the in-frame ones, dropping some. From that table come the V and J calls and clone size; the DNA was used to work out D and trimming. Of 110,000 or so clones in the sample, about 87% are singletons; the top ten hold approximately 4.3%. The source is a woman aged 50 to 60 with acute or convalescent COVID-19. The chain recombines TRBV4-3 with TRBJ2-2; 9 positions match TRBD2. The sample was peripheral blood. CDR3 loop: CASSPTSGRPPGELFF. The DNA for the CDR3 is TGCGCCAGCAGTCCCACAAGCGGGAGGCCCCCCGGGGAGCTGTTTTTT.